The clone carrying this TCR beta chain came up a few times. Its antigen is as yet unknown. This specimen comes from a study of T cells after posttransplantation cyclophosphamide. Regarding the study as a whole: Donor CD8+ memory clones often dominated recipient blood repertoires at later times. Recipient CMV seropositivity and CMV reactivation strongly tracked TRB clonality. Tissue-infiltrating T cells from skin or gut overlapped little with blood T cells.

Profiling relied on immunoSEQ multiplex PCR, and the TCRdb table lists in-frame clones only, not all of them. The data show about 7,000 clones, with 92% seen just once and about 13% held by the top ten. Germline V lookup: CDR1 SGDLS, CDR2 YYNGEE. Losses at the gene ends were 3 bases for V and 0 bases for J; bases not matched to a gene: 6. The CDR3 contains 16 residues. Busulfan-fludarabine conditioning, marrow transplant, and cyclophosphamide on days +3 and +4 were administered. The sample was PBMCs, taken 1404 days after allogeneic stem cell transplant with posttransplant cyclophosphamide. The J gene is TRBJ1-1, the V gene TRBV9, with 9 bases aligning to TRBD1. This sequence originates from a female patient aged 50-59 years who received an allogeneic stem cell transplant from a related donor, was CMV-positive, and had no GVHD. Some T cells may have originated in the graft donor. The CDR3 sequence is CASSETGGHMNTEAFF. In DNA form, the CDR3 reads TGTGCCAGCAGCGAGACAGGGGGACACATGAACACTGAAGCTTTCTTT.